Following are 20 T cell receptor beta chains from one sample sequenced in a study of blood T cell repertoires in COVID-19. Repertoires were generated with immunoSEQ multiplex PCR, while TCRdb's copy carries only in-frame clones and drops some. The sample lists tens of thousands of clones; about 90% were seen once. The sample was peripheral blood. The receptors shown here come from a woman aged 80 or over with acute or convalescent COVID-19.

This rearrangement joins TRBV18 to TRBJ1-1; D gene unclear. The CDR3 loop spans 16 amino acids. CDR1 is KGHSH and CDR2 is LQKENI in the germline V gene. Trimming stripped 3 bases from V and 0 bases from J, with 14 bases between. The CDR3 reads CASSPYQTHMNTEAFF. The CDR3, as DNA: TGTGCCAGCTCACCCTATCAAACCCATATGAACACTGAAGCTTTCTTT.

The chain combines TRBV5-1 with TRBJ2-1, with a weak D call TRBD2 (5 bases). V was pared by 4 bases and J by 1 base, with 15 bases between. The length of the CDR3 is 16 residues. CDR1 is SGHRS and CDR2 is YFSETQ in the germline V gene. The CDR3 DNA reads TGCGCCAGCAGCGCCGGGATTTACCTTTCCTACAATGAGCAGTTCTTC. Translated, it gives CASSAGIYLSYNEQFF.

The J gene is TRBJ2-5, the V gene TRBV5-1, with D possibly being TRBD1 (6 bases). V lost 0 bases and J 4 bases, leaving 10 bases between the germline ends. This CDR3 has 14 amino acids. Germline values: CDR1 SGHRS, CDR2 YFSETQ. CDR3: CASSLGGGAETQYF. CDR3 bases: TGCGCCAGCAGCTTGGGAGGGGGAGCAGAGACCCAGTACTTC. The whole variable domain, remainder taken from reference TRBV5-1 and TRBJ2-5, is KAGVTQTPRYLIKTRGQQVTLSCSPISGHRSVSWYQQTPGQGLQFLFEYFSETQRNKGNFPGRFSGRQFSNSRSEMNVSTLELGDSALYLCASSLGGGAETQYFGPGTRLLVL.

This clone has just one count. The chain links TRBV30 to TRBJ1-6; D gene unclear. V lost 0 bases and J 7 bases, leaving 13 bases between the germline ends. The germline gives CDR1 GTSNPN, CDR2 SVGIG (reference sequence). The CDR3 has 15 residues. CDR3 nucleotide sequence: TGTGCCTGGAGTGTACTAGGGATGAGGAATTCACCCCTCCACTTT. Translating gives CAWSVLGMRNSPLHF.

V and J are TRBV3-1 (or the pseudogene TRBV3-2) and TRBJ2-1; 9 nucleotides agree with TRBD2. The V segment lost 7 bases and the J segment 5 bases; nucleotides outside the gene matches: 6. This CDR3 region has 14 residues. From germline, CDR1 is LGHDT and CDR2 YNNKEL (reference sequence). CDR3 sequence: CASNQRGAHNEQFF. In DNA, the CDR3 is TGTGCCAGCAATCAGCGGGGGGCCCACAATGAGCAGTTCTTC.

Here the CDR3 reads CASSLYGTGPWSGDSNYGYTF. CDR3 DNA sequence: TGTGCCAGCAGTTTATATGGGACAGGGCCCTGGTCCGGAGACTCTAACTATGGCTACACCTTC. The chain is built from TRBV27 and TRBJ1-2, with 9 bases lining up with TRBD1. The length of the CDR3 is 21 residues. Germline V CDR1 and CDR2: MNHEY, SMNVEV (reference sequence). The J segment lost 0 bases and the V segment lost 1 base, leaving 18 bases of the junction unmatched.

The rearrangement joins TRBV5-4 to TRBJ1-1, with a weak D call TRBD1 (5 bases). This CDR3 comprises 14 residues. Trimming cost V 7 bases and J 1 base, with 14 bases left between them. Per the germline V gene, CDR1 is SGHNT and CDR2 is YYREEE (reference sequence). CDR3 coding DNA: TGTGCCAGCCGAACCGGACAAGAGAACACTGAAGCTTTCTTT. Protein: CASRTGQENTEAFF.

V and J are TRBV5-1 and TRBJ1-1; D unresolved. The germline gives CDR1 SGHRS, CDR2 YFSETQ. The CDR3 length is 16 residues. V shed 1 base and J shed 0 bases, with 13 bases lying between them. The CDR3 nucleotides are TGCGCCAGCAGCTTGTTCGCGGTCCTCATGAACACTGAAGCTTTCTTT. Amino acids: CASSLFAVLMNTEAFF.

The genes are TRBV15 and TRBJ2-3; 10 bases agree with TRBD2. The CDR3 totals 14 residues. Germline CDR1 and CDR2: LNHNV and YYDKDF (reference sequence). V lost 5 bases and J lost 5; bases outside the gene matches: 4. CDR3 DNA sequence: TGTGCCACCAGCCTGGGACTAGCGATAGATACGCAGTATTTT. Translation gives CATSLGLAIDTQYF.

The genes are TRBV23-1 and TRBJ1-2; TRBD1 matches 7 bases. TRBV23-1 is known as an ORF, though its function is uncertain. The CDR3 extends over 17 amino acids. V shed 0 bases and J 2 bases; nucleotides not matched to a gene: 9. For the CDR3, the DNA is TGCGCCAGCAGTCAATCCGGGCGAGGGGGCGTCAACTATGGCTACACCTTC. This gives the protein CASSQSGRGGVNYGYTF.

This clone turned up a few times. The chain carries TRBV6-6 and TRBJ1-1; D might be TRBD1 (5 bases). The V and J ends lost 5 bases and 6 bases respectively, with 13 bases between them. The CDR3 is 13 amino acids. Germline values: CDR1 MNHNY, CDR2 SVGAGI (reference sequence). The CDR3 DNA is TGTGCCAGCAGTCGCCAGGGTGGTGCTGAAGCTTTCTTT. Translating gives CASSRQGGAEAFF.

The chain uses TRBV5-6 and TRBJ2-7; TRBD1 matches 9 bases. CDR1 SGHDT and CDR2 YYEEEE come from the germline V gene. Losses at the gene ends were 4 bases for V and 3 bases for J; bases not matched to a gene: 8. This CDR3 region has 15 residues. The CDR3 sequence: CASSLPGTGIYEQYF. The CDR3 bases are TGTGCCAGCAGCCTTCCCGGGACAGGGATCTACGAGCAGTACTTC.

The sample holds one count of this clone. The V call is TRBV5-1, the J call TRBJ2-7; a weak D match, TRBD1 (7 bases). Trimming took off 4 bases at V and 5 bases at J, with 13 bases between the two ends. Germline V lookup: CDR1 SGHRS, CDR2 YFSETQ. There are 13 residues in the CDR3. The CDR3 reads CASSPGGWDEQYF. CDR3 in DNA: TGCGCCAGCAGCCCAGGGGGGTGGGACGAGCAGTACTTC. Complete variable domain (other parts from reference TRBV5-1 and TRBJ2-7): KAGVTQTPRYLIKTRGQQVTLSCSPISGHRSVSWYQQTPGQGLQFLFEYFSETQRNKGNFPGRFSGRQFSNSRSEMNVSTLELGDSALYLCASSPGGWDEQYFGPGTRLTVT.

The chain uses TRBV5-1 and TRBJ1-1; D is unclear. Trimming removed 6 bases from V and 0 bases from J, with 12 bases in between. In germline, CDR1 is SGHRS, CDR2 YFSETQ. This CDR3 has 14 amino acids. CDR3 protein: CASNPTIMNTEAFF. CDR3 coding DNA: TGCGCCAGCAACCCGACAATCATGAACACTGAAGCTTTCTTT.

The V and J genes are TRBV6-6 and TRBJ1-1; 8 nucleotides align to TRBD1. Germline CDR1 MNHNY, CDR2 SVGAGI (reference sequence). Unmatched junction bases numbered 6, after V lost 5 bases and J lost 1 base. The CDR3 sequence is 15 residues long. The CDR3 reads CASSHRQGPNTEAFF. As DNA, the CDR3 is TGTGCCAGCAGTCACCGACAGGGGCCGAACACTGAAGCTTTCTTT.

The chain links TRBV7-9 to TRBJ1-2; tentative D call: TRBD1 (5 bases). Germline loops: CDR1 SEHNR, CDR2 FQNEAQ (reference sequence). The CDR3 totals 12 residues. V was shortened by 3 bases and J by 7 bases, with 9 bases between the two germline ends. The CDR3 spells CASSLEQVGYTF. Here the CDR3 DNA reads TGTGCCAGCAGCTTGGAACAGGTTGGCTACACCTTC.

The chain uses TRBV14 and TRBJ2-7; TRBD2 matches at 13 bases. J gave up 0 bases and V 1 base, and 0 bases lay outside the gene matches. From germline, CDR1 is SGHDN and CDR2 FVKESK. This CDR3 is built from 16 residues. As DNA, the CDR3 is TGTGCCAGCAGCCAAGGACTAGCGGGGGGCTCCTACGAGCAGTACTTC. This sequence encodes CASSQGLAGGSYEQYF.

V is TRBV7-2 and J is TRBJ1-2, with TRBD1 as a possible D gene (6 bases). Trimming removed 5 bases at V and 3 bases at J, with 13 bases between. The CDR3 totals 14 residues. CDR1 and CDR2 from the germline V gene are SGHTA and FQGNSA. The CDR3 region has the DNA TGTGCCAGCAGCCCCGTCCGACAGGACTATGGCTACACCTTC. Protein sequence: CASSPVRQDYGYTF.

This chain links TRBV7-3 with TRBJ2-2; 9 nucleotides match TRBD1. Germline V gives CDR1 SGHTA, CDR2 FQGTGA. Trimming at V came to 5 bases and at J to 4 bases, leaving 2 bases not matched to a gene. This CDR3 is built from 14 residues. The CDR3 sequence is CASSRTGATGELFF. For the CDR3, the DNA is TGTGCCAGCAGCCGGACAGGGGCCACCGGGGAGCTGTTTTTT.

Regarding this clone: Germline and junction disagree at one end, which may indicate a read error. This sequence joins TRBV7-7 and TRBJ2-5; 7 nucleotides agree with TRBD2. CDR1 is SSHAT, CDR2 FNYEAQ, per germline (reference sequence). CDR3 length equals 15 residues. The DNA for the CDR3 is TGTGCTAGCAGCTTAGCCGGGACTACAGAAGAGACCCAGTACTTC. Amino acids: CASSLAGTTEETQYF.